The 6 T cell receptor beta chains given below trace back to one sample, sequenced in a study of metastatic and nonmetastatic thyroid tumors. From the PCR reads, TCRdb re-called clones with MiXCR. The sample has 65,000 to 70,000 clones, 14% seen once. Patients had received no treatment of any kind before thyroid surgery. Sequenced input: blood. Every receptor here comes from a male donor with papillary thyroid cancer or a benign thyroid nodule (not recorded which). Some clones in this sample may be carry-over from other donors' samples.

On this clone itself: Being one base from a much bigger clone, this may be a read error. V gene TRBV11-2 combines with J gene TRBJ1-3, with unresolved D. Germline CDR1 is SGHAT and CDR2 is FQNNGV. V was cut by 5 bases and J by 4 bases, with 18 bases left in between. This CDR3 is 16 amino acids long. CDR3 DNA: TGTGCCAGCAGCCCCATGGGGTGGGTTTCAGGAAACACCATATATTTT. Its translation is CASSPMGWVSGNTIYF.

In its sample, this clone was seen once. Lacking the conserved final phenylalanine or tryptophan, this CDR3 likely reflects a read error. The chain couples TRBV7-6 to TRBJ2-7, with D possibly being TRBD1 (6 bases). The germline V gene encodes CDR1 SGHVS and CDR2 FNYEAQ. Trimming removed 7 bases at V and 3 bases at J, with 16 bases between. The CDR3 covers 14 residues. CDR3 coding DNA: TGTGCCAGCATCCTTAGCCGGGGACACTACGAGCAGTACGCC. Protein product: CASILSRGHYEQYA.

This clone was detected many times. The rearrangement uses TRBV2 and TRBJ2-7, with 7 bases lining up with TRBD2. The V gene's germline CDR1 is SNHLY and CDR2 FYNNEI. V shed 8 bases, J shed 4 bases, and the junction held 5 bases outside the gene matches. The CDR3 has 12 amino acids. In nucleotides, the CDR3 is TGTGCCAGCGGGCGGGAGCAGTACGAGCAGTACGTC. This translates into CASGREQYEQYV.

Many counts were recorded for this clone. This chain uses TRBV3-1 with TRBJ1-2; D is unclear. The ends were cut back, 4 bases at V and 3 bases at J, with 9 bases in the middle. This CDR3 is 13 amino acids long. Looked up from germline, CDR1 is LGHDT and CDR2 is YNNKEL (reference sequence). In nucleotides, the CDR3 is TGTGCCAGCAGCCGTGGGAGCGACTATGGCTACACCTTC. This encodes CASSRGSDYGYTF.

This clone was observed many times. The J gene is TRBJ2-2, the V gene TRBV29-1; no clear D. V shed 5 bases and J shed 7 bases, with 11 bases lying between them. The V gene's germline CDR1 is SQVTM and CDR2 ANQGSEA. The CDR3 contains 12 residues. DNA of the CDR3: TGCAGCGTTCTTTCTAGTGTCGGGGAGCTGTTTTTT. Its translation: CSVLSSVGELFF.

On this clone itself: The junction does not match germline at one end; this may be a read error. The rearrangement joins TRBV6-2 or TRBV6-3 to TRBJ2-6; 10 bases map to TRBD1. CDR3 length: 21 amino acids. Germline V gene data show CDR1 as MNHEY and CDR2 as SVGEGT. Written as DNA, the CDR3 is TGTGCCAGCAGTTACTCCAATGTCGGGACAGGGGCATACTCTTGGGCCAACGTCCTGACTTTC. It encodes CASSYSNVGTGAYSWANVLTF.